This T cell receptor (beta chain) was observed in a study of T cells in Graves' hyperthyroidism and ophthalmopathy. The CDR3 runs to 15 residues. The ends lost 1 base at V and 10 bases at J; junction bases unmatched: 9. Looked up from germline, CDR1 is SGDLS and CDR2 is YYNGEE. Diagnosis relied on clinical symptoms, serum thyroxine and TRAb, thyroid ultrasound and orbital computed tomography. Study observations and caveats: By a 13 V-J model, ophthalmopathy was set apart from stable hyperthyroidism. Blood also contained most expanded thyroid clonotypes above 0.001.

RNA transcripts provided the source from which TCR beta CDR3 regions were amplified. A set of HTBI primers served as the primers for a first-round RT-PCR of the TCR CDR3. MiXCR, applied by TCRdb to the multiplex PCR reads, yields one record per CDR3 protein. The table has 600,000 or so distinct CDR3 sequences, 12% to 15% seen once. As for this clonotype: Its antigen is not known.

This receptor was obtained from a woman aged 18-35 years with Graves' ophthalmopathy. The sample was blood. The chain links TRBV9 to TRBJ2-2; 8 bases fit TRBD2. This CDR3 is CASSVIGLAGAELFF. CDR3 bases: TGTGCCAGCAGCGTAATTGGGCTAGCGGGTGCGGAGCTGTTTTTT.